This T cell receptor beta chain is drawn from a study of T-cell memory formation after mild COVID-19. In the study overall: The two donors had largely donor-specific TCR clusters.

Via MiXCR, TCRdb re-called the 5' RACE reads, giving one row per CDR3 protein. The sample lists approximately 260,000 distinct CDR3 sequences, roughly 15% occurring once. General study findings and limits: The study found contracting CD4+ clones mainly in CM and EM and contracting CD8+ clones in EMRA.

On this clonotype: The antigen is not known.

The CDR3 covers 15 residues. With 2 bases removed from V and 5 bases from J, the gap between germline ends came to 13 bases. Germline CDR1 SGHTA, CDR2 FQGNSA. Sequences were obtained from PBMCs or a T cell subset sorted from them (not recorded which). The receptor was derived from a man younger than 30 who had mild COVID-19 (a few samples of this study predate the infection). Cell type and time point are not known. The V gene is TRBV7-2, the J gene TRBJ1-5, with unresolved D. The CDR3 DNA reads as TGTGCCAGCAGCTTAATGGGGATGAGGGATCAGCCCCAGCATTTT. This sequence encodes CASSLMGMRDQPQHF.